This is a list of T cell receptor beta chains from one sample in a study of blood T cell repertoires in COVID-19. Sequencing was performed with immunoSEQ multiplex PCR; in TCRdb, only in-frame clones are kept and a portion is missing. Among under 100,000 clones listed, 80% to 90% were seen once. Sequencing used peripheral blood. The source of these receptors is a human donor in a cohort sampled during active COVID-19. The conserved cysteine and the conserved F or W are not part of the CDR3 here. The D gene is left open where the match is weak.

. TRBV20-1 SARDYGTQY
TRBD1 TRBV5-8 ATGVPGQGTGSPLH
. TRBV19 ASSIVSNTEAF
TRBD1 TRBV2 ASRVPGQGNHLH
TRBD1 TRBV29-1 SGRTGEETQY
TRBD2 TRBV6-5 ASSYSVAGGSYEQY
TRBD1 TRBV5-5 ASSRLPLGGRGEKLF
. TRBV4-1 ASSQAGNTIY
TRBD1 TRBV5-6 ASSHGQGALGQPQH
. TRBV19 ASLRQGNTEAF
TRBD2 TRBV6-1 ASSEFPLAASTDTQY
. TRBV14 ASSHRGGQRNQPQH
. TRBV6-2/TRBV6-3 ASSTGQPQH